These 6 T cell receptor beta chains originate from one sample sequenced in a study of OX40 agonist ivuxolimab in advanced cancers. This table comes from immunoSEQ multiplex PCR, and its TCRdb copy is limited to in-frame clones, with some not included. The data contain some 100,000 clones, roughly 89% of them singletons. Sequencing used CD4+ or CD8+ T cells sorted from blood, obtained in a trial of the OX40 agonist ivuxolimab. These receptors originate from an adult with an advanced solid tumor such as melanoma, head and neck, liver or kidney cancer.

Written as DNA, the CDR3 is TGCGCCAGCAGCCAAGAATCCGAGACCCCACAGTTCTTC. Protein sequence: CASSQESETPQFF. V is TRBV4-1 and J is TRBJ2-1, with no clear D. Germline values: CDR1 MGHRA, CDR2 YSYEKL. V was clipped by 0 bases and J by 13 bases, with 13 bases between them. CDR3 size: 13 residues.

The chain carries TRBV11-2 and TRBJ2-7, with a tentative D call TRBD2 (6 bases). Trimming took 4 bases from V and 6 from J, leaving 16 bases between them. This CDR3 is built from 14 residues. Germline V gene sequence: CDR1 SGHAT, CDR2 FQNNGV. CDR3 coding DNA: TGTGCCAGCAGCTCCATGACCGAGCGGGCCGAGCAGTACTTC. Its protein is CASSSMTERAEQYF.

V usage is TRBV11-3 and J usage is TRBJ1-1, with 8 bases matching TRBD1. Germline V gene data show CDR1 as SGHNT and CDR2 as YENEEA. The CDR3 covers 13 residues. V was pared by 7 bases and J by 5 bases, with 6 bases of the junction left unmatched. The CDR3 region has the DNA TGTGCCAGCACCAAGGACAGGGAGACTGAAGCTTTCTTT. The encoded protein is CASTKDRETEAFF.

The chain uses TRBV10-1 and TRBJ2-7; 8 nucleotides line up with TRBD1. Germline V gives CDR1 WNHNN, CDR2 SYGVQD (reference sequence). Germline trimming cut 3 bases from V and 5 bases from J; bases unmatched to any gene: 6. This CDR3 is 14 amino acids long. CDR3 in DNA: TGCGCCAGCAGTGAACGACAGGGGTCCCACGAGCAGTACTTC. Protein: CASSERQGSHEQYF.

V is TRBV2 and J is TRBJ2-5, with TRBD2 identical over 7 bases. The CDR3 runs 14 residues. J was trimmed by 5 bases and V by 6 bases; bases with no gene match: 9. The germline V gene encodes CDR1 SNHLY and CDR2 FYNNEI. CDR3 protein: CASRVRVAGETQYF. In DNA, the CDR3 is TGTGCCAGCAGAGTTAGGGTAGCGGGTGAGACCCAGTACTTC. Full variable domain (remainder filled in from reference TRBV2 and TRBJ2-5): EPEVTQTPSHQVTQMGQEVILRCVPISNHLYFYWYRQILGQKVEFLVSFYNNEISEKSEIFDDQFSVERPDGSNFTLKIRSTKLEDSAMYFCASRVRVAGETQYFGPGTRLLVL.

The rearrangement uses TRBV9 and TRBJ2-1, with TRBD2 matching over 12 bases. The germline CDR1 and CDR2 sequences are SGDLS and YYNGEE. V lost 1 base and J lost 7; bases outside the gene matches: 6. This CDR3 has 16 residues. The CDR3 reads CASSVLLAGGANEQFF. CDR3 DNA sequence: TGTGCCAGCAGCGTACTACTAGCGGGAGGCGCAAATGAGCAGTTCTTC.